The T cell receptor beta chain described here comes from a study of response to subunit inactivated influenza vaccine (dated by TCRdb to 2016 to 2018). About the study as a whole: Deep quantitative profiling of the T cell receptor repertoire was used in the study to follow responses to a trivalent subunit inactivated influenza vaccine.

As for this clonotype: There is no known antigen for this receptor. The input lacks base qualities; no much larger clone sits a single base away.

The investigation overall reported the following: It was suggested by the authors that each seasonal influenza vaccination may recruit only a limited number of new T cells.

The method behind the library was RT-PCR. Sequencing used an Illumina HiSeq 2500. The raw public data were reprocessed by TCRdb itself: fastp quality trimming at Q25, MiXCR clonotype calling, in-frame beta chains only. Identical CDR3 proteins give one entry, which carries the most common genes and DNA. The sample data list about 520,000 distinct CDR3 sequences, and 25% of these were observed just once. The biggest ten clones account for under 2.5% of the sample. The TCR comes from a man aged 50 to 60 who received an inactivated influenza vaccine. Donor details come from another sample of the same person, matched by shared clones. Source: CD4+ T cells sorted from PBMCs, taken 5 to 6 days after vaccination.

The sequenced DNA is TGTGCCAGCAGCTTAACAGGGGCCAAAAACATTCAGTACTTC. Its translation is CASSLTGAKNIQYF. The rearranged segments are TRBV7-2 and TRBJ2-4, and TRBD1 may be the D gene, going by 6 matching bases. The germline V gene yields SGHTA for CDR1 and FQGNSA for CDR2. CDR3 length: 14 amino acids, cysteine to phenylalanine. Only the CDR3 DNA stays, 42 bases, in frame from base 1. V and J are truncated by 2 bases and 1 base respectively, leaving an intervening sequence of 6 bases.